The rows below give T cell receptor beta chains drawn from one sample of a study of T cells after yellow fever vaccination. TCRdb independently ran MiXCR on the 5' RACE reads; one entry per CDR3 protein. The data hold tens of thousands of distinct CDR3 sequences, with about 14% observed a single time. The source material was CD8+ T cells not binding an NS4B(214-222) dextramer, sorted from PBMCs, sampled 21 days after the first yellow fever vaccination. These receptor sequences come from a young man who received the YFV17D yellow fever vaccine. The CDR3 runs from the conserved cysteine through the conserved F or W. D genes are given only for firm matches. The listing skips clone size in some rows; elsewhere it reads once, few, many or a size class.

D	J	V	size	CDR3	DNA
-	TRBJ1-1	TRBV11-2	-	CASRGILGTEAFF	TGTGCCAGCAGGGGGATCTTGGGCACTGAAGCTTTCTTT
-	TRBJ1-5	TRBV27	many	CASSQGNQPQHF	TGTGCCAGCAGCCAGGGGAACCAGCCCCAGCATTTT
-	TRBJ1-1	TRBV27	few	CASSPPRGPGPGKRAFF	TGTGCCAGCAGTCCCCCACGGGGGCCCGGTCCAGGCAAGCGAGCTTTCTTT
-	TRBJ2-7	TRBV13	-	CASSFWAREIHEQYF	TGTGCCAGCAGCTTCTGGGCCCGGGAAATCCACGAGCAGTACTTC
-	TRBJ1-2	TRBV4-1	-	CASSLIQNTLNGYTF	TGCGCCAGCAGCCTCATACAGAACACTCTTAATGGCTACACCTTC
TRBD2	TRBJ2-2	TRBV6-1	many	CASSELAGGPGELFF	TGTGCCAGCAGTGAACTAGCGGGGGGGCCCGGGGAGCTGTTTTTT
TRBD2	TRBJ2-1	TRBV5-1	few	CASSSRGGGQRNEQFF	TGCGCCAGCAGCTCCCGCGGGGGGGGACAACGAAATGAGCAGTTCTTC
-	TRBJ1-2	TRBV4-1	-	CASSLRRALPFDNYGYTF	TGCGCCAGCAGCCTCCGCAGGGCCCTCCCCTTTGATAACTATGGCTACACCTTC
-	TRBJ2-2	TRBV7-9	few	CASSLTLNTGELFF	TGTGCCAGCAGCTTAACCCTTAACACCGGGGAGCTGTTTTTT
TRBD1	TRBJ2-1	TRBV7-3	-	CASSLPGQGREQFF	TGTGCCAGCAGCTTACCGGGACAGGGGAGAGAGCAGTTCTTC
TRBD1	TRBJ2-7	TRBV12-3/TRBV12-4	-	CASSWEGQGEQYF	TGTGCCAGCAGTTGGGAAGGACAGGGCGAGCAGTACTTC
-	TRBJ1-1	TRBV7-2	-	CASSSYFRNTEAFF	TGTGCCAGCAGCTCCTATTTCCGGAACACTGAAGCTTTCTTT
TRBD1	TRBJ2-6	TRBV4-2	once	CASSRLGQGAFGANVLTF	TGTGCCAGCAGCCGCTTAGGACAGGGGGCGTTTGGGGCCAACGTCCTGACTTTC
TRBD1	TRBJ1-1	TRBV4-1	few	CASSQVTGDVTEAFF	TGCGCCAGCAGCCAAGTGACAGGGGACGTTACTGAAGCTTTCTTT
-	TRBJ1-1	TRBV4-1	-	CASSQAWGMNTEAFF	TGCGCCAGCAGCCAAGCTTGGGGGATGAACACTGAAGCTTTCTTT
-	TRBJ2-1	TRBV12-3/TRBV12-4	-	CASTFGAPNEQFF	TGTGCCAGCACCTTCGGGGCTCCAAATGAGCAGTTCTTC
-	TRBJ1-2	TRBV4-1	-	CASSHLWPSNYGYTF	TGCGCCAGCAGCCACCTTTGGCCTTCTAACTATGGCTACACCTTC
-	TRBJ2-1	TRBV6-2/TRBV6-3	few	CASIKWGVSSYNEQFF	TGTGCCAGCATTAAATGGGGCGTCAGCTCCTACAATGAGCAGTTCTTC
-	TRBJ1-2	TRBV7-9	few	CASSSERRRGNGYTF	TGTGCCAGCAGCTCAGAGCGGAGGAGGGGGAATGGCTACACCTTC
TRBD1	TRBJ1-1	TRBV7-3	few	CASSGQGGTEAFF	TGTGCCAGCAGCGGACAGGGGGGGACTGAAGCTTTCTTT
TRBD1	TRBJ2-1	TRBV7-9	few	CASSPDRASARYNEQFF	TGTGCCAGCAGCCCGGACAGGGCGTCGGCTAGGTACAATGAGCAGTTCTTC
-	TRBJ2-2	TRBV7-9	-	CASSSGEGTGELFF	TGTGCCAGCAGCTCGGGAGAGGGGACCGGGGAGCTGTTTTTT
-	TRBJ1-4	TRBV4-1	few	CASSPTWGVNEKLFF	TGCGCCAGCAGCCCTACGTGGGGGGTGAATGAAAAACTGTTTTTT
-	TRBJ1-2	TRBV11-2	-	CASSLASNYGYTF	TGTGCCAGCAGCTTAGCTAGCAACTATGGCTACACCTTC
-	TRBJ2-6	TRBV28	-	CASSLTRTSTGANILTF	TGTGCCAGCAGTTTAACCCGCACTAGTACCGGGGCCAACATCCTGACTTTC